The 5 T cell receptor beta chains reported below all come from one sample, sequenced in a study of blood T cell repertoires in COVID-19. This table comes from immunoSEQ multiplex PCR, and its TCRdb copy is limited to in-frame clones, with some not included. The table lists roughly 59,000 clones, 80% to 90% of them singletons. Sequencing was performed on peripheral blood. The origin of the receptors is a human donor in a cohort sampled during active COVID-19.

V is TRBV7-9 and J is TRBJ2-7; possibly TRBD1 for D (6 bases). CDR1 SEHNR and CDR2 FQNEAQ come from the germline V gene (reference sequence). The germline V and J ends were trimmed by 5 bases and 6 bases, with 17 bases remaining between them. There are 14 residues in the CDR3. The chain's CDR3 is CASSPITGYSEQYF. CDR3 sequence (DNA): TGTGCCAGCAGCCCGATAACAGGGTACAGCGAGCAGTACTTC.

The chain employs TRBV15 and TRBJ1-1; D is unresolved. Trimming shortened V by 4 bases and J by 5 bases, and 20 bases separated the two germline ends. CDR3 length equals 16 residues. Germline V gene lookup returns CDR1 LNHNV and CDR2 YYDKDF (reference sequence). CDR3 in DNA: TGTGCCACCAGCACTAACAGACCCTTTGAATGGACTGAAGCTTTCTTT. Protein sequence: CATSTNRPFEWTEAFF. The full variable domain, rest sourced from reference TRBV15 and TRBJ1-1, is DAMVIQNPRYQVTQFGKPVTLSCSQTLNHNVMYWYQQKSSQAPKLLFHYYDKDFNNEADTPDNFQSRRPNTSFCFLDIRSPGLGDTAMYLCATSTNRPFEWTEAFFGQGTRLTVV.

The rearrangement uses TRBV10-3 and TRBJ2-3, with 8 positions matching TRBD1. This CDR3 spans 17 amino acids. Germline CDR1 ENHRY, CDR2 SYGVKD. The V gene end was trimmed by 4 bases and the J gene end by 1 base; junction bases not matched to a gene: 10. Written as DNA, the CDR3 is TGTGCCATCAGTGCAGGGGGCCGCATAGGAGGCACAGATACGCAGTATTTT. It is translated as CAISAGGRIGGTDTQYF.

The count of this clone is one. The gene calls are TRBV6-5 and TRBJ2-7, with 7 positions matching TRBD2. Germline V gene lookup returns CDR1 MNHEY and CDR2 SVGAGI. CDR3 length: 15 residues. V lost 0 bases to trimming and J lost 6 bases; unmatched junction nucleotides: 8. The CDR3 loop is CASSYSMAGVGEQYF. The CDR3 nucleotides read TGTGCCAGCAGTTACTCGATGGCGGGAGTAGGCGAGCAGTACTTC.

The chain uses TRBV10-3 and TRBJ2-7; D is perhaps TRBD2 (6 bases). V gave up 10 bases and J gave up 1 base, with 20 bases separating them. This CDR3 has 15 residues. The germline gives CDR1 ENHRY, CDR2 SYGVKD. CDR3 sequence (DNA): TGTGCCACACTACGTCGGCGCGGGGAATCCTACGAGCAGTACTTC. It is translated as CATLRRRGESYEQYF.